Given below is one T cell receptor (beta chain) in context. Its target is not known. The study ran its PCR with 60 Vbeta and 13 Jbeta primers. Clones were read by immunoSEQ multiplex PCR, and TCRdb kept only the in-frame ones, dropping some. The sample records around 110,000 clones, less than 80% being singletons. The germline V and J ends were trimmed by 8 bases and 7 bases, with 12 bases remaining between them. Germline assignment: CDR1 SNHLY and CDR2 FYNNEI. CDR3 length equals 11 residues. This sample was taken from a study of cytomegalovirus exposure and HLA in healthy donors. Overall study findings and caveats: The dataset shows that most TCR sequences were rare, while some public TCRs occurred in many donors. It has been reported that TCR beta sequences accurately predicted the HLA-A and HLA-B alleles of most subjects.

V is TRBV2 and J is TRBJ2-7; D ambiguous. The sequence was collected from a man in his 60s in good health and CMV-seronegative. The sequenced sample consisted of PBMCs. CDR3 loop: CASSYDFEQYF. The CDR3 DNA follows: TGTGCCAGCTCCTATGATTTTGAGCAGTACTTC.